This T cell receptor beta chain stems from a study of control samples from healthy donors and cancer patients. Using immunoSEQ multiplex PCR, the repertoire was profiled, and TCRdb retains in-frame clones only, with some absent. The sample records under 95,000 clones, approximately 80% being singletons. Sequenced input: blood. The sequence was obtained from a middle-aged man in good health.

The CDR3 protein is CASSYASGSYNEQFF. CDR3 coding DNA: TGCGCCAGCAGCTACGCTAGCGGGAGTTATAATGAGCAGTTCTTC. The chain couples TRBV5-1 to TRBJ2-1; 10 nucleotides match TRBD2. V was clipped by 3 bases and J by 7 bases; unmatched bases: 7. The CDR3 sequence is 15 residues long. In germline, CDR1 is SGHRS, CDR2 YFSETQ. Based on the CDR3 plus reference TRBV5-1 and TRBJ2-1, the full variable domain is KAGVTQTPRYLIKTRGQQVTLSCSPISGHRSVSWYQQTPGQGLQFLFEYFSETQRNKGNFPGRFSGRQFSNSRSEMNVSTLELGDSALYLCASSYASGSYNEQFFGPGTRLTVL.